This entry lists 19 T cell receptor beta chains sequenced from one sample in a study of T-cell reconstitution after alpha-beta-depleted transplantation in children. During its preparation, the TCRbeta library received unique molecular identifiers. TCRdb re-derived calls from the PCR reads in MiXCR, one entry per CDR3 protein. The table records about 200,000 distinct CDR3 sequences, around 9.2% of them present only once. The sample in question was PBMCs, mostly from graft donor cells, obtained 360 days after TCRalphabeta/CD19-depleted stem cell transplant. Every receptor here comes from a male patient aged 2 to 10 who had a stem cell transplant for acute myeloid leukemia, so the T cells may come from the graft donor.

This clonotype came up many times. CDR3 coding DNA: TGCAGTGCTCCGGGGACTAGCGGGAGCCCAGATACGCAGTATTTT. Encoded protein: CSAPGTSGSPDTQYF. The J gene is TRBJ2-3, the V gene TRBV20-1; 14 bases are shared with TRBD2. The germline CDR1 and CDR2 sequences are DFQATT and SNEGSKA (reference sequence). V lost 5 bases, J lost 4 bases, and 5 bases stayed unmatched. This CDR3 has 15 amino acids.

The chain uses TRBV27 and TRBJ2-1, with 8 bases identical to TRBD2. CDR1 is MNHEY and CDR2 is SMNVEV in the germline V gene (reference sequence). V was pared by 7 bases and J by 6 bases, with 14 bases of the junction left unmatched. The CDR3 runs 16 residues. The CDR3 sequence is CASTVPGREALNEQFF. The CDR3, as DNA: TGTGCCAGCACCGTACCCGGGCGGGAGGCCCTCAATGAGCAGTTCTTC.

The DNA for the CDR3 is TGCGCCAGCAGCTTGGGCGGAGGCTCCTATAATTCACCCCTCCACTTT. Protein: CASSLGGGSYNSPLHF. The genes are TRBV5-1 and TRBJ1-6; D not certain. Per germline, CDR1 SGHRS and CDR2 YFSETQ. Trimming left V 0 bases short and J 0 bases short, with 7 bases between. This CDR3 region has 16 residues.

This clonotype was seen a few times. In nucleotides, the CDR3 is TGTGCCAGCAGTGAAGCGTATCCGACTGATAACTATGGCTACACCTTC. Its protein is CASSEAYPTDNYGYTF. The V and J genes are TRBV2 and TRBJ1-2; no reliable D call. This CDR3 is built from 16 residues. Germline loops: CDR1 SNHLY, CDR2 FYNNEI. Trimming shortened V by 0 bases and J by 1 base, and 12 bases separated the two germline ends.

There are a few counts of this clonotype. This chain uses TRBV11-3 with TRBJ2-3; possibly TRBD2 for D (6 bases). Germline V gene sequence: CDR1 SGHNT, CDR2 YENEEA. The V and J ends lost 1 base and 5 bases respectively, with 16 bases between them. This CDR3 is built from 16 residues. In DNA, the CDR3 is TGTGCCAGCAGCTTAGGGCAACCCCTGCGGGGAGATACGCAGTATTTT. Translation gives CASSLGQPLRGDTQYF. Full variable domain (remainder filled in from reference TRBV11-3 and TRBJ2-3): EAGVVQSPRYKIIEKKQPVAFWCNPISGHNTLYWYLQNLGQGPELLIRYENEEAVDDSQLPKDRFSAERLKGVDSTLKIQPAELGDSAVYLCASSLGQPLRGDTQYFGPGTRLTVL.

This clonotype was counted only a few times. The genes are TRBV5-1 and TRBJ2-4, with TRBD1 matching over 11 bases. The CDR3 length is 15 residues. The V gene's germline CDR1 is SGHRS and CDR2 YFSETQ. V lost 5 bases to trimming and J lost 0 bases; unmatched junction nucleotides: 1. The CDR3 bases are TGCGCCAGCAGTGGACAGGGGGCAGCCAAAAACATTCAGTACTTC. Its translation is CASSGQGAAKNIQYF.

This chain joins TRBV4-2 and TRBJ2-5; D possibly corresponds to TRBD2 (6 bases). V shed 1 base and J shed 4 bases, with 10 bases lying between them. CDR3 size: 14 residues. CDR1 and CDR2 (germline): LGHNA, YNFKEQ. CDR3: CASSQGQGGETQYF. Written as DNA, the CDR3 is TGTGCCAGCAGCCAAGGGCAGGGAGGAGAGACCCAGTACTTC.

This clonotype was seen a handful of times. V and J are TRBV10-3 and TRBJ2-7; either TRBD1 or TRBD2 may fit D (5 bases each). The germline V and J ends were trimmed by 5 bases and 0 bases, with 8 bases remaining between them. CDR3 size: 13 residues. CDR1 is ENHRY, CDR2 SYGVKD, per germline. The CDR3 here is CAISPGSSYEQYF. The DNA of the CDR3 is TGTGCCATCAGTCCAGGGAGCTCCTACGAGCAGTACTTC.

The J gene is TRBJ2-1, the V gene TRBV12-3 or TRBV12-4, with TRBD2 as a possible D gene (5 bases). V shed 5 bases and J shed 5 bases, with 16 bases lying between them. The CDR3 consists of 15 residues. CDR3 in DNA: TGTGCCAGCAGTCCCCAAAGCGGCTCAGACAATGAGCAGTTCTTC. Translation gives CASSPQSGSDNEQFF.

The chain recombines TRBV12-3 or TRBV12-4 with TRBJ2-7; 9 positions agree with TRBD1. The CDR3 extends over 16 amino acids. V shed 5 bases, J shed 4 bases, and the junction held 12 bases outside the gene matches. The CDR3 loop reads CASSPGTGNGRYEQYV. CDR3 bases: TGTGCCAGCAGTCCAGGGACAGGGAATGGTCGTTACGAGCAGTACGTC.

This clonotype was observed a handful of times. J is TRBJ2-6 and V is TRBV3-1, with D possibly being TRBD1 (6 bases). The V end lost 4 bases, the J end lost 0 bases, and 22 bases lay between the germline ends. Germline lookup yields CDR1 LGHDT and CDR2 YNNKEL (reference sequence). This CDR3 spans 20 amino acids. The CDR3 region has the DNA TGTGCCAGCAGCCCCCAGGGTCAGGGGCGGTATTTCTCTGGGGCCAACGTCCTGACTTTC. Translating gives CASSPQGQGRYFSGANVLTF.

V gene TRBV27 combines with J gene TRBJ2-7, with D uncertain. The CDR3 consists of 13 residues. The V gene's germline CDR1 is MNHEY and CDR2 SMNVEV (reference sequence). V was trimmed by 8 bases and J by 4 bases, leaving 15 bases between them. The DNA of the CDR3 is TGTGCCAGCGGCCGATTCGGCCTTTACGAGCAGTACTTC. As protein: CASGRFGLYEQYF.

This clonotype showed up just a few times. The V call is TRBV18, the J call TRBJ2-7; D is possibly TRBD1 or TRBD2 (5 bases each). V gave up 4 bases and J gave up 3 bases, with 10 bases separating them. The length of the CDR3 is 13 residues. Germline values: CDR1 KGHSH, CDR2 LQKENI. As DNA, the CDR3 is TGTGCCAGCTCACGAGGGGTTTTCTACGAGCAGTACGTC. Translated, it gives CASSRGVFYEQYV.

This clonotype was seen a handful of times. V gene TRBV20-1 combines with J gene TRBJ1-2; 9 positions agree with TRBD1. The CDR3 runs to 15 residues. The V gene's germline CDR1 is DFQATT and CDR2 SNEGSKA (reference sequence). V trimming: 6 bases; J trimming: 2 bases; junction bases outside the gene matches: 10. The CDR3 region is CSARRQGETNYGYTF. For the CDR3, the DNA is TGCAGTGCAAGGAGACAGGGGGAAACGAACTATGGCTACACCTTC.

This clonotype was recorded at least ten times. This rearrangement joins TRBV12-3 or TRBV12-4 to TRBJ1-1; 8 nucleotides match TRBD1. This CDR3 has 17 residues. Trimming cost V 4 bases and J 7 bases; bases outside gene matches: 17. CDR3 DNA sequence: TGTGCCAGCAGTTCCCGGACAGGGTCGTTCCCCACCTTTGAAGCTTTCTTT. It encodes CASSSRTGSFPTFEAFF.

This clonotype was detected a few times. This chain links TRBV10-3 with TRBJ1-1; TRBD1 matches 8 bases. CDR3 length equals 13 residues. V gave up 7 bases and J gave up 5 bases; unmatched junction bases: 6. CDR1 is ENHRY and CDR2 is SYGVKD in the germline V gene. CDR3 in DNA: TGTGCCATCAATGACAGGGGTAGGACTGAAGCTTTCTTT. This sequence encodes CAINDRGRTEAFF.

Many counts were recorded for this clonotype. This chain joins TRBV7-9 and TRBJ1-2; D perhaps matches TRBD1 (6 bases). Germline V gives CDR1 SEHNR, CDR2 FQNEAQ (reference sequence). The V gene lost 1 base and the J gene lost 4 bases, with 13 bases spanning the gap. The CDR3 runs 15 residues. CDR3 loop: CASSLVFGGGYGYTF. The CDR3 coding sequence is TGTGCCAGCAGCTTAGTCTTCGGGGGCGGCTATGGCTACACCTTC. The full variable domain, with the rest looked up from reference TRBV7-9 and TRBJ1-2, is DTGVSQNPRHKITKRGQNVTFRCDPISEHNRLYWYRQTLGQGPEFLTYFQNEAQLEKSRLLSDRFSAERPKGSFSTLEIQRTEQGDSAMYLCASSLVFGGGYGYTFGSGTRLTVV.

J is TRBJ1-6 and V is TRBV18, with 7 bases fitting TRBD1. The germline gives CDR1 KGHSH, CDR2 LQKENI. This CDR3 comprises 18 residues. V lost 2 bases, J lost 0 bases, and 7 bases stayed unmatched. The CDR3 nucleotides are TGTGCCAGCTCACCAGCCAGGGGGTCGAGCTCCTATAATTCACCCCTCCACTTT. Protein: CASSPARGSSSYNSPLHF.

This clonotype was counted ten times or more. One junction end disagrees with the germline gene, perhaps due to a read error. The chain combines TRBV7-7 with TRBJ2-2; 10 bases align to TRBD1. Looked up from germline, CDR1 is SSHAT and CDR2 is FNYEAQ (reference sequence). The CDR3 covers 18 residues. The CDR3 DNA reads as TGTGCTAGCAGCCCCGTAGAAGGACAGGGGGTGAACACCGGGGAGCTGTTTTTT. Its protein is CASSPVEGQGVNTGELFF.